Here is one TCR beta chain with its context. TCRdb called the PCR reads again in MiXCR, with one record for every CDR3 protein. The sample holds approximately 12,000 distinct CDR3 sequences, about 56% seen once. From germline, CDR1 is ENHRY and CDR2 SYGVKD. There are 15 residues in the CDR3. V was clipped by 11 bases and J by 8 bases, with 27 bases between them. This entry is derived from a study of CD4 and CD8 cells across lung adenocarcinoma regions. Localized lung adenocarcinoma, a non-small cell lung cancer, affected the donors. The chain couples TRBV10-3 to TRBJ2-5, with D perhaps being TRBD1 or TRBD2 (5 bases each). The source of this sequence is a female donor with lung adenocarcinoma. The CD4 and CD8 labels of this study may be unreliable. The sample was CD8+ T cells from the center of a lung tumor. The CDR3 loop reads CAGGPGGGEPDTQYF. The DNA for the CDR3 is TGTGCCGGGGGTCCGGGCGGCGGTGAACCAGATACCCAGTACTTC.